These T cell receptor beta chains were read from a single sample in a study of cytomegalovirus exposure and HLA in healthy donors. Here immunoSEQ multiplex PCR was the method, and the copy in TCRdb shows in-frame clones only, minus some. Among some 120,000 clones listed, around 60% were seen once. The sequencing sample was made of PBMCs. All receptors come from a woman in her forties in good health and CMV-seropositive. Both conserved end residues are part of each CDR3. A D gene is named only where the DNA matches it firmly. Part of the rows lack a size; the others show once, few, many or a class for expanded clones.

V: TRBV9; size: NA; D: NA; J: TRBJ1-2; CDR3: CASTGGAWGYTF; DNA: TGTGCCAGCACCGGGGGGGCATGGGGCTACACCTTC
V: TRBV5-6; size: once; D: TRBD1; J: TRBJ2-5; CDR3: CASSLDRGPLETQYF; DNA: TGTGCCAGCAGCTTGGACAGGGGTCCGCTAGAGACCCAGTACTTC
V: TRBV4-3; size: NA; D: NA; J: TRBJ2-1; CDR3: CASSLMAESSYNEQFF; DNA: TGCGCCAGCAGCCTCATGGCGGAAAGCTCCTACAATGAGCAGTTCTTC
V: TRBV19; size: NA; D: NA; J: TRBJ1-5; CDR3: CASSGARDQPQHF; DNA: TGTGCCAGTAGTGGGGCCAGAGATCAGCCCCAGCATTTT
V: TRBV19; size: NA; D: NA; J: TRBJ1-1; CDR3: CASSEVVGSTEAFF; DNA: TGTGCCAGTAGTGAGGTGGTGGGGAGCACTGAAGCTTTCTTT
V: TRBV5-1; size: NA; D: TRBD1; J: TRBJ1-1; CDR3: CASSLAGGNTEAFF; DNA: TGCGCCAGCAGCTTGGCAGGGGGGAACACTGAAGCTTTCTTT
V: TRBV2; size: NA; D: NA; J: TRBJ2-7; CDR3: CASSDSTAYEQYF; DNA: TGTGCCAGCAGTGATAGTACGGCCTACGAGCAGTACTTC
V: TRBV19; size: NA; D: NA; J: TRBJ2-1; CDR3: CASSPRFILLGNEQFF; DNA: TGTGCCAGTAGCCCCCGTTTTATCTTACTCGGGAATGAGCAGTTCTTC
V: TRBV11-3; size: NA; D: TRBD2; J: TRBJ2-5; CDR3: CASSAGTSHQETQYF; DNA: TGTGCCAGCAGCGCCGGGACTAGCCACCAAGAGACCCAGTACTTC
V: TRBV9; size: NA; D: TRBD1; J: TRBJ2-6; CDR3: CASSATGIPGANVLTF; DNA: TGTGCCAGCAGCGCGACAGGGATCCCTGGGGCCAACGTCCTGACTTTC
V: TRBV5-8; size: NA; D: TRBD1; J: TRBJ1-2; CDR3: CASRPQGGGYTF; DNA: TGTGCCAGCAGGCCACAGGGGGGTGGCTACACCTTC
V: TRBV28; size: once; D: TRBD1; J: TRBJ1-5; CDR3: CASRRTGEGNQPQHF; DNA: TGTGCCAGCAGACGTACAGGGGAGGGCAATCAGCCCCAGCATTTT
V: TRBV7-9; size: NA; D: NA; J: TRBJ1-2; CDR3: CASSLGREEGGYTF; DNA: TGTGCCAGCAGCTTAGGCAGGGAAGAAGGTGGCTACACCTTC
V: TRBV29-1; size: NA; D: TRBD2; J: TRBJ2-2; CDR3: CSVDGGANTGELFF; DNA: TGCAGCGTTGATGGGGGGGCGAACACCGGGGAGCTGTTTTTT
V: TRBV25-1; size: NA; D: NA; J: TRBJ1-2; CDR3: CASAPGANYGYTF; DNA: TGTGCCAGCGCCCCGGGAGCTAACTATGGCTACACCTTC
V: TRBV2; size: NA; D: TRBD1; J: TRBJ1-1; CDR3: CAATRDRVGSTEAFF; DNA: TGTGCCGCTACGCGGGACAGGGTTGGATCGACTGAAGCTTTCTTT
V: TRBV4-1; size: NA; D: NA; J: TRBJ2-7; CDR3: CASSQVGQRGRETYEQYF; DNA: TGCGCCAGCAGCCAAGTGGGACAGAGGGGGCGGGAAACCTACGAGCAGTACTTC
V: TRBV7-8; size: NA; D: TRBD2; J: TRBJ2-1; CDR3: CASSLGALIAGVGEQFF; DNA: TGTGCCAGCAGCTTAGGGGCGTTAATAGCGGGAGTCGGTGAGCAGTTCTTC
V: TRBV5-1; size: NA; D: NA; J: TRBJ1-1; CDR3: CASSSSGGTEAFF; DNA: TGCGCCAGCAGCAGTAGTGGTGGCACTGAAGCTTTCTTT
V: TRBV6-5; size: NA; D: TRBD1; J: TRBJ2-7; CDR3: CAVTGNTYEQYF; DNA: TGTGCGGTGACAGGGAACACTTACGAGCAGTACTTC